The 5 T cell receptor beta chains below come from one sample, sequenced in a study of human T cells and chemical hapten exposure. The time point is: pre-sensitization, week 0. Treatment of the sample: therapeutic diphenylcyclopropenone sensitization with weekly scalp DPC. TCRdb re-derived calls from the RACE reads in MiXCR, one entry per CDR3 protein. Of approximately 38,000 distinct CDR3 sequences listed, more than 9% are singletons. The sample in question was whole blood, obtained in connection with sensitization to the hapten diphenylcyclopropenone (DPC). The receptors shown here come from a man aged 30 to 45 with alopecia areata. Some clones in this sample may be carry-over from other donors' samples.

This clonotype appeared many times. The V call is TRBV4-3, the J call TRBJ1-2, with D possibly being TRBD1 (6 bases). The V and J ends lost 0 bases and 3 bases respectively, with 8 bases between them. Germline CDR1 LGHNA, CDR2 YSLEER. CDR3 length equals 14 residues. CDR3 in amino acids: CASSQDQGHYGYTF. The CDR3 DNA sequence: TGCGCCAGCAGCCAAGATCAGGGGCACTATGGCTACACCTTC.

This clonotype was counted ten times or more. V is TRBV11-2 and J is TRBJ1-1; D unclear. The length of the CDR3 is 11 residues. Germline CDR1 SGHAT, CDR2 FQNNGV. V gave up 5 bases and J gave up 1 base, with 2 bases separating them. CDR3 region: CASSRNTEAFF. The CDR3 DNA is TGTGCCAGCAGCCGGAACACTGAAGCTTTCTTT.

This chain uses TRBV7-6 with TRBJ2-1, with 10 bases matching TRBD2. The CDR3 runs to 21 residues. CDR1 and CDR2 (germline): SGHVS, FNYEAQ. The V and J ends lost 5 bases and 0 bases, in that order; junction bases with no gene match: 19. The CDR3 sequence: CASSLPSASGSLQSSYNEQFF. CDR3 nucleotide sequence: TGTGCCAGCAGCCTCCCCTCGGCTAGCGGGAGCTTACAGAGCTCCTACAATGAGCAGTTCTTC.

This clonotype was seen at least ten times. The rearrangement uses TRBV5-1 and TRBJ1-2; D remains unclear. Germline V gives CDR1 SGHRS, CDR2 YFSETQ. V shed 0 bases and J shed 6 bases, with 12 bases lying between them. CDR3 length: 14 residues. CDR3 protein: CASSLGMGIDGYTF. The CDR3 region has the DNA TGCGCCAGCAGCTTGGGTATGGGGATCGATGGCTACACCTTC.

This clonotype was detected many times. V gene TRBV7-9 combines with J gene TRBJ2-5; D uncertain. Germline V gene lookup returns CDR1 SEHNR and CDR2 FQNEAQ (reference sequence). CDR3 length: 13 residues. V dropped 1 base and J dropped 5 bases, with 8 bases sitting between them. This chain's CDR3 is CASSLVAKETQYF. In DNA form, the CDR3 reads TGTGCCAGCAGCTTAGTTGCGAAGGAGACCCAGTACTTC.